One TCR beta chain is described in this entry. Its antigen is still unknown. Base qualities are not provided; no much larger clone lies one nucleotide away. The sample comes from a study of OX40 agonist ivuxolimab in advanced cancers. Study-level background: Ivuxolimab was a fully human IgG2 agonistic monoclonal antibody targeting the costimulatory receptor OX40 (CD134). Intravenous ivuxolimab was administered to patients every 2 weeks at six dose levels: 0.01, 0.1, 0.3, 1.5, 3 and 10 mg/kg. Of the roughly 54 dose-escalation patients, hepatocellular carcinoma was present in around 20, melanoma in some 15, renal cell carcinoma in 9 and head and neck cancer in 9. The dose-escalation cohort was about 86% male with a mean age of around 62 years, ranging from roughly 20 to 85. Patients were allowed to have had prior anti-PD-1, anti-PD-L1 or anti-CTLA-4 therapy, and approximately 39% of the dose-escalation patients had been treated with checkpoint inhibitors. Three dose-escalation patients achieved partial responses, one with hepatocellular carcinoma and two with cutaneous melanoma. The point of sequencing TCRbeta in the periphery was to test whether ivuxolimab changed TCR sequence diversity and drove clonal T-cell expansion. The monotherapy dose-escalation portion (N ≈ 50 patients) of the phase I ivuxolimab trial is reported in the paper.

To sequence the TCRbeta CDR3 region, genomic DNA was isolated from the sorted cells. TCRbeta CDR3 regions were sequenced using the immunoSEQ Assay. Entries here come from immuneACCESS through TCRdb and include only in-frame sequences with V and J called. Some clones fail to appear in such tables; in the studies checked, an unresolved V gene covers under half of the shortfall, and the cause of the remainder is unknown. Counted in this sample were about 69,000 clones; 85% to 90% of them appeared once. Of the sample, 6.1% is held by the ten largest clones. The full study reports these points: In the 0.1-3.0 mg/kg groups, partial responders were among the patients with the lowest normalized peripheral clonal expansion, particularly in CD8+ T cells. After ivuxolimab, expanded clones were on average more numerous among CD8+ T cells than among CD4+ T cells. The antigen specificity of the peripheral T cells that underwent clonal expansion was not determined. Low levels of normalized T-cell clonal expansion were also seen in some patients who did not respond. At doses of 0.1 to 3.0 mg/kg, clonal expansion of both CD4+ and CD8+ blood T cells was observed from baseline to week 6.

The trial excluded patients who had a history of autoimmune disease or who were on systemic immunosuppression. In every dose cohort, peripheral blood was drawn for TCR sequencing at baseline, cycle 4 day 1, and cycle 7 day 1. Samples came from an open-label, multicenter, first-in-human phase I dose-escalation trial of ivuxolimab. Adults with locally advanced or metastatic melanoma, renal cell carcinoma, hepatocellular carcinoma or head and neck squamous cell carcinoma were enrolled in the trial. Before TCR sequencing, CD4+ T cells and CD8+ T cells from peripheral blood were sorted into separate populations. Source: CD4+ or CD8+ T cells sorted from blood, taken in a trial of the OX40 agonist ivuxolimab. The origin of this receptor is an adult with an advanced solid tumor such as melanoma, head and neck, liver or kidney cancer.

The CDR3 sequence is CASSSQGRARQGRLNTEAFF. The DNA sequence reads TGTGCCAGCAGCTCCCAGGGGAGGGCTAGGCAGGGTAGACTGAACACTGAAGCTTTCTTT. The V gene is TRBV5-4 and the J gene is TRBJ1-1, with a tentative D gene TRBD1 over 6 matching bases. Measured from the cysteine to the phenylalanine, the CDR3 is 20 residues long. Only CDR3 DNA is held: 60 bases, read in frame from base 1. The trim is 3 bases for V and 0 bases for J, with a gap of 27 bases between the germline ends. CDR1 and CDR2, per the germline V gene (reference sequence), are SGHNT and YYREEE.